This TCR beta chain was found in a study of human T cells and chemical hapten exposure (dated by TCRdb to the early 2020s). About the full investigation: For sensitization, 2% DPC in acetone was applied to an approximately 2 cm by approximately 2 cm area of upper inner arm skin. Blood samples were taken from patients before sensitization (week 0) and then at 2, 6 and about 24 weeks after DPC sensitization. The libraries were sequenced as a pool, and the TCR yield per sample differed mostly because of small variations in library volumes within the pool. Weekly therapeutic DPC doses were additionally applied to the scalp of patients throughout the roughly 25-week study period. Patch testing was performed on the upper back with Finn chambers containing 0.01% DPC, and the patch tests were scored after 6 days according to International Contact Dermatitis Research Group standards. Around 29 alopecia patients provided blood for TCR sequencing at one to four time points (pre-sensitization, 2, 6 and 24 weeks). Alopecia areata with under or over 50% scalp involvement, alopecia totalis and alopecia universalis were represented in the patient cohort, which was mostly female. Peripheral blood TCR repertoire changes were tracked in vivo in alopecia patients during primary and secondary sensitization to the hapten diphenylcyclopropenone (DPC). From each blood RNA sample, both TCR alpha and TCR beta chains were sequenced.

The library was made by RACE. The data were produced on a NextSeq 500. Library preparation attached unique molecular identifiers to individual cDNA molecules for quantitative, reproducible TCR counting. The original pipeline was this. Samples had a median of around 92,000 TCRs, with a range from roughly 23,224 to 750,000. V, J and CDR3 annotation of the TCR reads was carried out using the Decombinator software suite. For the PS versus PT1 abundance plots, all samples were subsampled to the same number of TCRs (28,000). TCRs were defined as expanded if absent before sensitization and observed at least eight times at the 2-week time point. In TCRdb, the public reads were trimmed at Q25 with fastp and aligned with MiXCR, with productive beta chains retained. One record per CDR3 amino acid sequence lists the most common genes and DNA. TCRdb's processing, not the authors', yielded these V and J calls. A total of roughly 38,000 distinct CDR3 sequences appear in this sample, 4% of them only once. The top ten hold more than 25% of the sample.

On this clonotype: Its recognized antigen is unknown. Base qualities are not recorded, but no much larger clone differs from it by a single base.

General findings and caveats noted by the study authors: Alopecia, a presumed autoimmune disease, was present in all patients, so the immune response of the patients might differ from that of healthy individuals. No change with DPC sensitization was found in the number of TCRs above 1 in 1000 frequency, and no evidence of global repertoire structure alterations was found. Patch test score correlated positively with the number of PT1 expanded TCRs, reaching significance at thresholds 8, 16 and 32 but not at 4. After repeated subsampling, the strength of the expansion versus patch-test correlation and the threshold at which it became significant changed. Expanded TCRs formed significantly more large CDR3 similarity clusters than pre-sensitization or healthy control sets, consistent with antigen-driven responses.

CDR1 and CDR2, looked up from the germline V gene, are SGHAT and FQNNGV. Including the terminal cysteine and phenylalanine, the CDR3 comprises 16 residues. The retained sequence is limited to the CDR3, 48 bases, with the frame set at the first base. V loses 4 bases, J loses 1 base, and the germline ends lie 13 bases apart. Reading the label with the study, this specimen's time point is: patch test 1, 2 weeks after DPC sensitization. What this sample's treatment or condition label stands for: therapeutic diphenylcyclopropenone sensitization with weekly scalp DPC. Unfractionated whole blood was collected in Tempus Blood RNA tubes, and total RNA was extracted from that blood. Blood at each patch-test visit was drawn before the patch test was applied. Eligible patients were aged 18 to 70, diagnosed with alopecia, deemed suitable for DPC therapy, and excluded if pregnant.

The input for sequencing was whole blood, taken in connection with sensitization to the hapten diphenylcyclopropenone (DPC). Rearrangement joined TRBV11-2 to TRBJ2-2, with the D gene too uncertain to name. This TCR came from a man aged 45-65 years with alopecia areata. Some clones in this sample may be carry-over from other donors' samples. This receptor has the CDR3 CASSSKTGENTGELFF. The DNA sequence is TGTGCCAGCAGCTCCAAGACCGGAGAGAACACCGGGGAGCTGTTTTTT.